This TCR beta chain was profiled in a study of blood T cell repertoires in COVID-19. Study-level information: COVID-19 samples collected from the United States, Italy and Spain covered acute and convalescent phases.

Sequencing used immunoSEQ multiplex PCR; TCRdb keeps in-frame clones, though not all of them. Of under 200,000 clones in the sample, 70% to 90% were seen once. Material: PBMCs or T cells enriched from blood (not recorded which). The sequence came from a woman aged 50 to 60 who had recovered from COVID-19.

Here the CDR3 reads CASRRTGLGEKLFF. The CDR3 DNA reads TGCGCCAGCAGGCGGACAGGGTTAGGAGAAAAACTGTTTTTT. The J gene is TRBJ1-4, the V gene TRBV5-1, with 8 bases matching TRBD1. Per the germline V gene, CDR1 is SGHRS and CDR2 is YFSETQ. V gave up 5 bases and J gave up 8 bases; unmatched junction bases: 8. The CDR3 is 14 residues long. Drawing the rest from reference TRBV5-1 and TRBJ1-4, the complete variable domain is KAGVTQTPRYLIKTRGQQVTLSCSPISGHRSVSWYQQTPGQGLQFLFEYFSETQRNKGNFPGRFSGRQFSNSRSEMNVSTLELGDSALYLCASRRTGLGEKLFFGSGTQLSVL.